These T cell receptor beta chains were read from a single sample in a study of blood T cell repertoires in COVID-19. Libraries were prepared by immunoSEQ multiplex PCR; TCRdb keeps only in-frame clonotypes and omits some of them. This table has 300,000 to 350,000 clones, roughly 90% appearing once. The specimen sequenced was PBMCs or T cells enriched from blood (not recorded which). The receptors stem from a woman younger than 35 with acute COVID-19. CDR3s include the opening cysteine and the closing phenylalanine or tryptophan. The D gene is left open where the match is weak. Some rows mark clone size as missing; the rest say once, few, many or name a class of expanded clone.

cdr3_length,j_call,clone_size,v_call,d_call,cdr3_nt,cdr3_aa
14,TRBJ2-2,NA,TRBV7-3,NA,TGTGCCAGCAGCTTAACGGCCAACACCGGGGAGCTGTTTTTT,CASSLTANTGELFF
14,TRBJ1-2,NA,TRBV18,TRBD1,TGTGCCAGCTCACCGACAGGGGACAACTATGGCTACACCTTC,CASSPTGDNYGYTF
13,TRBJ1-3,once,TRBV5-1,NA,TGCGCCAGCTTCAGGGGAACTGGAAACACCATATATTTT,CASFRGTGNTIYF
14,TRBJ1-6,NA,TRBV27,NA,TGTGCCAGCCGGGGGAGCTCCTATAATTCACCCCTCCACTTT,CASRGSSYNSPLHF
13,TRBJ1-1,once,TRBV2,NA,TGTGCCAGCAGTGAAGTCGGAGGGACTGAAGCTTTCTTT,CASSEVGGTEAFF
16,TRBJ2-7,NA,TRBV19,NA,TGTGCCAGTAGTATATCCCAGTATCTAGGCTCCTACGAGCAGTACTTC,CASSISQYLGSYEQYF
14,TRBJ2-7,NA,TRBV19,TRBD2,TGTGCCAGTAGTATCGGGACTAGCGGATACGAGCAGTACTTC,CASSIGTSGYEQYF
14,TRBJ2-1,NA,TRBV20-1,NA,TGCAGTGCTAGTTATCCCGACACAGTCTATCGTACGGTCTTC,CSASYPDTVYRTVF
13,TRBJ1-5,NA,TRBV2,NA,TGTGCCAGCTGCGGGGGGGCGGAACAGCCCCAGCATTTT,CASCGGAEQPQHF
12,TRBJ2-3,NA,TRBV18,NA,TGTGCCAGCTCACCATACTCAGATACGCAGTATTTT,CASSPYSDTQYF
16,TRBJ2-2,NA,TRBV11-3,NA,TGTGCCAGCATTCCCGGCGGGGCGGCGAACACCGGGGAGCTGTTTTTT,CASIPGGAANTGELFF
11,TRBJ2-1,NA,TRBV29-1,NA,TGCAGCGTTGCCAGAAACAATGAGCAGTTCTTC,CSVARNNEQFF
14,TRBJ2-3,NA,TRBV11-2,NA,TGTGCCAGCAGCTCCGACAGGACCACAGGGACGCAGTATTTT,CASSSDRTTGTQYF
13,TRBJ1-3,NA,TRBV3-1/TRBV3-2,NA,TGTGCCAGCAGCCAAGGTTCAGGTAAAACCATATATTTT,CASSQGSGKTIYF
16,TRBJ2-7,NA,TRBV19,NA,TGTGCCAGTAGTGGGTACCCGACAGTACTTACCTACGAGCAGTACTTC,CASSGYPTVLTYEQYF
13,TRBJ2-7,NA,TRBV11-2,NA,TGTGCCAGCAGCTCAGCCGACAGATACGAGCAGTACTTC,CASSSADRYEQYF
14,TRBJ1-2,NA,TRBV28,NA,TGTGCCAGCAGTTTAATCTTGGGGGGCTATGGCTACACCTTC,CASSLILGGYGYTF
15,TRBJ2-5,NA,TRBV30,TRBD2,TGTGCCTGGAACCTTGGGGGGAGCGGGGGAGAGACCCAGTACTTC,CAWNLGGSGGETQYF
14,TRBJ2-3,NA,TRBV19,NA,TGTGCCAGTAGTCAAGGACTGGGAAGGGATACGCAGTATTTT,CASSQGLGRDTQYF
15,TRBJ2-7,NA,TRBV5-1,TRBD2,TGCGCCAGCAGCTTGGAATTAGCGGGAGGGTCTGAGCAGTACTTC,CASSLELAGGSEQYF
16,TRBJ2-3,NA,TRBV7-8,TRBD2,TGTGCCAGCACCCTTACCACTAGCGGGAACACAGATACGCAGTATTTT,CASTLTTSGNTDTQYF
19,TRBJ2-3,NA,TRBV11-2,TRBD2,TGTGCCAGCAGCTCCCCCGGGGGGAAGACAGAACGACGCACAGATACGCAGTATTTT,CASSSPGGKTERRTDTQYF
15,TRBJ1-2,NA,TRBV18,NA,TGTGCCAGCTCACCACCGGACAGAGCTAACTATGGCTACACCTTC,CASSPPDRANYGYTF